This TCR beta chain stems from a study of CD8+CD57+ T cells in acquired aplastic anemia. Study-wide findings and caveats: CD8+ Simpson's diversity showed no significant patient-control difference. Found in both controls and patients were some 30 CD8+ CDR3 sequences.

The CDR3 consists of 16 residues. Germline assignment: CDR1 PRHDT and CDR2 FYEKMQ (reference sequence). V lost 1 base, J lost 5 bases, and 15 bases lay in between. Concerning this clonotype: Its antigen is unknown.

The template for TCR beta VDJ and CDR3 sequence profiling was genomic DNA. TCRdb processed the reads anew with MiXCR; each CDR3 protein has one entry. Among roughly 50,000 distinct CDR3 sequences listed, about 73% were seen once. The chain is built from TRBV13 and TRBJ1-5; D call uncertain. Sample: sorted CD4+, CD8+, or CD8+CD57+ T cells (not recorded which) from PBMCs. The source is a human donor in good health, serving as a control. The CDR3: CASSLDEREGDQPQHF. The CDR3 DNA sequence: TGTGCCAGCAGCTTAGATGAAAGAGAGGGCGATCAGCCCCAGCATTTT.